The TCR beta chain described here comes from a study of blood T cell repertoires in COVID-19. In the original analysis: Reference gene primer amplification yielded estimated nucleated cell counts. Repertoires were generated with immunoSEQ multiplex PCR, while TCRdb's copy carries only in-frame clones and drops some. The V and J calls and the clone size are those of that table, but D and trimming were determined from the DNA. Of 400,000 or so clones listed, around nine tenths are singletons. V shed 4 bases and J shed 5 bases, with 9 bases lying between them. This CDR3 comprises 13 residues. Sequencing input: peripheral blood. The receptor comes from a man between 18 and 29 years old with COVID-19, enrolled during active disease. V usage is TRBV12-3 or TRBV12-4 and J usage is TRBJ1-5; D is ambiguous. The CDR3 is CASSSAGHQPQHF. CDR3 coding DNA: TGTGCCAGCAGTTCCGCGGGCCATCAGCCCCAGCATTTT.